These 30 T cell receptor beta chains were all obtained from the same sample, sequenced in a study of blood T cell repertoires in COVID-19. Only in-frame clones appear in the TCRdb table, and some are missing; sequencing was by immunoSEQ multiplex PCR. The table shows 40,000 to 60,000 clones, with 70% to 90% occurring only once. Sequences were obtained from peripheral blood. The receptors stem from a woman at least 80 years old with COVID-19, enrolled during active disease.

The chain links TRBV6-2 or TRBV6-3 to TRBJ2-2, with D possibly matching TRBD1 (5 bases). The CDR3 is 16 amino acids. CDR1 and CDR2 from the germline V gene are MNHEY and SVGEGT. Trimming removed 6 bases at V and 1 base at J, with 15 bases between. Written as DNA, the CDR3 is TGTGCCAGCAGCCCCATGCGAACAGGGAACACCGGGGAGCTGTTTTTT. It translates to CASSPMRTGNTGELFF.

The chain recombines TRBV5-1 with TRBJ1-2; D gene uncertain. V gave up 4 bases and J gave up 4 bases, with 17 bases separating them. The germline CDR1 and CDR2 sequences are SGHRS and YFSETQ. This CDR3 spans 15 amino acids. CDR3 nucleotides: TGCGCCAGCAGCCGCGGGCCCCCCGAGGGCTATGGCTACACCTTC. As protein: CASSRGPPEGYGYTF.

The CDR3: CASSLGDRSSYF. CDR3 DNA: TGTGCCAGCAGTCTTGGAGACAGGTCCTCCTACTTC. J is TRBJ2-7 and V is TRBV11-2; a possible D gene is TRBD1 (6 bases). V was clipped by 6 bases and J by 13 bases, with 19 bases between them. The germline gives CDR1 SGHAT, CDR2 FQNNGV. The CDR3 extends over 12 amino acids.

J is TRBJ2-7 and V is TRBV11-2; 12 bases agree with TRBD1. Per the germline V gene, CDR1 is SGHAT and CDR2 is FQNNGV. V lost 4 bases and J lost 6; bases outside the gene matches: 4. The CDR3 length is 14 residues. The CDR3 loop is CASSWDRGRVEQYF. The CDR3 coding sequence is TGTGCCAGCAGCTGGGACAGGGGGCGGGTCGAGCAGTACTTC.

The sample holds one count of this clone. The V gene is TRBV5-1, the J gene TRBJ2-3, with D uncertain. CDR1 is SGHRS and CDR2 is YFSETQ in the germline V gene. V lost 0 bases to trimming and J lost 1 base, with 9 bases between them. The CDR3 consists of 15 residues. Here the CDR3 DNA reads TGCGCCAGCAGCTTGGGATTCTCAGGCACAGATACGCAGTATTTT. Its protein product is CASSLGFSGTDTQYF.

This chain links TRBV3-1 (or the pseudogene TRBV3-2) with TRBJ1-2, with 8 bases that match TRBD1. Germline trimming cut 4 bases from V and 4 bases from J; bases unmatched to any gene: 11. The CDR3 contains 16 residues. The germline V gene has CDR1 LGHDT and CDR2 YNNKEL (reference sequence). The CDR3 protein is CASSREDRARTYGYTF. Here the CDR3 DNA reads TGTGCCAGCAGCCGAGAGGACAGGGCTCGTACCTATGGCTACACCTTC.

The chain links TRBV7-9 to TRBJ2-2; 14 bases match TRBD2. The V gene end was trimmed by 2 bases and the J gene end by 5 bases; junction bases not matched to a gene: 4. Germline CDR1 SEHNR, CDR2 FQNEAQ (reference sequence). The CDR3 contains 17 residues. The CDR3 protein is CASSLSGLAGETGELFF. The CDR3 DNA sequence: TGTGCCAGCAGCTTATCGGGACTAGCGGGAGAAACCGGGGAGCTGTTTTTT.

For the CDR3, the DNA is TGTGCCAGCAGCCGGAACAGGGGGAACACTGAAGCTTTCTTT. Translation: CASSRNRGNTEAFF. The rearrangement joins TRBV3-1 (or the pseudogene TRBV3-2) to TRBJ1-1; 7 nucleotides line up with TRBD1. Germline CDR1 and CDR2: LGHDT and YNNKEL (reference sequence). V shed 4 bases, J shed 1 base, and the junction held 3 bases outside the gene matches. This CDR3 has 14 amino acids.

V and J are TRBV27 and TRBJ2-7; 7 bases are shared with TRBD1. Germline loops: CDR1 MNHEY, CDR2 SMNVEV (reference sequence). J lost 0 bases, V lost 6 bases, and 14 bases had no gene match. This CDR3 region has 17 residues. The CDR3 DNA sequence: TGTGCCAGCAGCCCCAGAGGACGGACAGGCCTCTCCTACGAGCAGTACTTC. Translating it yields CASSPRGRTGLSYEQYF.

Written as DNA, the CDR3 is TGTGCCAGCAGTGGACGGCTAGCGGGCGCATACGAGCAGTACTTC. Its translation: CASSGRLAGAYEQYF. The V and J genes are TRBV2 and TRBJ2-7, with 8 bases matching TRBD2. The CDR3 loop spans 15 amino acids. V trimming: 4 bases; J trimming: 4 bases; junction bases outside the gene matches: 9. CDR1 is SNHLY, CDR2 FYNNEI, per germline.

The chain uses TRBV5-5 and TRBJ1-2; D gene unclear. From germline, CDR1 is SGHKS and CDR2 YYEKEE (reference sequence). The germline V and J ends were trimmed by 1 base and 2 bases, with 9 bases remaining between them. The CDR3 is 14 amino acids. The CDR3 DNA sequence: TGTGCCAGCAGCTTGATGCCAGAAAACTATGGCTACACCTTC. Translating gives CASSLMPENYGYTF.

The rearrangement uses TRBV9 and TRBJ1-5; no definite D call. The germline V gene encodes CDR1 SGDLS and CDR2 YYNGEE. There are 15 residues in the CDR3. V was trimmed by 2 bases and J by 1 base, leaving 10 bases between them. The CDR3 nucleotides are TGTGCCAGCAGCGTCGGAGGTAGGAGCAATCAGCCCCAGCATTTT. Its protein product is CASSVGGRSNQPQHF.

The sample holds one count of this clone. DNA of the CDR3: TGTGCCAGCAGTTACTCGTTGTACTTCAACACTGAAGCTTTCTTT. Translating gives CASSYSLYFNTEAFF. The chain employs TRBV6-5 and TRBJ1-1; D remains ambiguous. The CDR3 contains 15 residues. With 0 bases removed from V and 2 bases from J, the gap between germline ends came to 10 bases. Germline values: CDR1 MNHEY, CDR2 SVGAGI.

This CDR3 is CASSYGGGGAGELFF. The CDR3 DNA reads as TGTGCCAGCAGTTACGGCGGGGGGGGTGCCGGGGAGCTGTTTTTT. The rearrangement uses TRBV6-5 and TRBJ2-2, with TRBD2 matching over 9 bases. With 2 bases clipped from V and 6 bases from J, the junction kept 4 bases outside the gene matches. CDR1 is MNHEY and CDR2 is SVGAGI in the germline V gene. The CDR3 runs 15 residues.

The chain joins TRBV18 to TRBJ2-5; D is possibly TRBD2 (6 bases). CDR1 is KGHSH, CDR2 LQKENI, per germline. The CDR3 runs to 13 residues. V lost 2 bases and J 5 bases, leaving 9 bases between the germline ends. The CDR3 sequence is CASSPTGGETQYF. In DNA form, the CDR3 reads TGTGCCAGCTCACCAACTGGGGGGGAGACCCAGTACTTC.

This chain connects TRBV7-5 to TRBJ2-7; TRBD2, the D gene given by the table, was not confirmed from the DNA. TRBV7-5 is recorded as a pseudogene. The CDR3 is 15 residues long. The chain's CDR3 is CARSFPQGGAYEQYF. The CDR3, as DNA: TGTGCCAGAAGCTTCCCACAGGGAGGGGCCTACGAGCAGTACTTC.

The chain uses TRBV4-2 and TRBJ1-5; the match to TRBD1 covers 8 bases. This CDR3 is 15 amino acids long. CDR1 is LGHNA and CDR2 is YNFKEQ in the germline V gene. V gave up 3 bases and J gave up 2 bases; unmatched junction bases: 3. CDR3 loop: CASSQAGQGNQPQHF. The CDR3 nucleotides read TGTGCCAGCAGCCAGGCGGGACAGGGCAATCAGCCCCAGCATTTT.

This rearrangement joins TRBV19 to TRBJ1-4; TRBD1 is a possible D gene (6 bases). Trimming cost V 6 bases and J 7 bases, with 9 bases left between them. The length of the CDR3 is 12 residues. Per germline, CDR1 LNHDA and CDR2 SQIVND (reference sequence). The CDR3 spells CASSPDSEKLFF. The CDR3 coding sequence is TGTGCCAGTAGCCCGGACAGTGAAAAACTGTTTTTT.

DNA for the CDR3: TGTGCCAGCAGCTTGCGTGTCAGGGGGCCTTCACCCCTCCACTTT. Translation gives CASSLRVRGPSPLHF. This chain uses TRBV5-6 with TRBJ1-6; 8 positions agree with TRBD1. The junction had 6 bases not matched to a gene; V was cut back by 1 base and J by 9 bases. The CDR3 has 15 amino acids. Germline assignment: CDR1 SGHDT and CDR2 YYEEEE.

This chain uses TRBV7-9 with TRBJ1-2; 8 positions agree with TRBD1. Germline V lookup: CDR1 SEHNR, CDR2 FQNEAQ (reference sequence). The CDR3 has 14 residues. Losses at the gene ends were 5 bases for V and 7 bases for J; bases not matched to a gene: 9. CDR3 DNA: TGTGCCAGCAGCCGAGGACAGGGTGGGTTTGGCTACACCTTC. It translates to CASSRGQGGFGYTF.

The V and J genes are TRBV9 and TRBJ2-1; the D gene is possibly TRBD1 (8 bases). The V gene's germline CDR1 is SGDLS and CDR2 YYNGEE. This CDR3 has 20 amino acids. V lost 0 bases and J lost 4, with 26 bases in between. In nucleotides, the CDR3 is TGTGCCAGCAGCGTAGCTGGCGGACAGGGTGTCGGGGGAGGGTACAATGAGCAGTTCTTC. Amino acids: CASSVAGGQGVGGGYNEQFF.

The genes are TRBV19 and TRBJ2-1, with 12 nucleotides matching TRBD2. Germline-derived CDR1 and CDR2 are LNHDA and SQIVND (reference sequence). The CDR3 consists of 16 residues. Trimming at V came to 1 base and at J to 7 bases, leaving 5 bases not matched to a gene. The CDR3 here is CASSIGRTSGKNEQFF. As DNA, the CDR3 is TGTGCCAGTAGTATAGGGAGGACTAGCGGGAAAAATGAGCAGTTCTTC.

The V and J genes are TRBV6-6 and TRBJ2-7, with 7 bases aligning to TRBD1. Trimming cost V 6 bases and J 1 base; bases outside gene matches: 9. The CDR3 length is 15 residues. Germline V gene sequence: CDR1 MNHNY, CDR2 SVGAGI (reference sequence). CDR3 loop: CASRGDSSRSYEQYF. The CDR3 DNA reads as TGTGCCAGCAGGGGGGACAGCTCCCGATCCTACGAGCAGTACTTC.

This chain connects TRBV27 to TRBJ2-7; 8 bases are shared with TRBD1. Trimming cost V 6 bases and J 2 bases; bases outside gene matches: 12. The CDR3 is 16 residues long. Looked up from germline, CDR1 is MNHEY and CDR2 is SMNVEV (reference sequence). CDR3 sequence (DNA): TGTGCCAGCAGGACGGGAGACCGGGACAGGCCCTACGAGCAGTACTTC. Protein: CASRTGDRDRPYEQYF.

The gene calls are TRBV23-1 and TRBJ2-1; TRBD1 aligns across 9 bases. TRBV23-1 is an ORF for which the function is uncertain. After removal of 7 bases from V and 3 bases from J, the junction contained 22 bases not matched to a gene. The CDR3 has 20 residues. Written as DNA, the CDR3 is TGCGCCAGCAAAGGAGGACAGGGGAGTATTGCGGACTCGTACTACAATGAGCAGTTCTTC. Translating gives CASKGGQGSIADSYYNEQFF.

This chain connects TRBV4-1 to TRBJ1-2; possibly TRBD1 for D (5 bases). The CDR3 consists of 14 residues. Germline V gives CDR1 MGHRA, CDR2 YSYEKL. V was cut by 0 bases and J by 5 bases, with 10 bases left in between. CDR3 sequence reads: CASSQDEAGYGYTF. DNA for the CDR3: TGCGCCAGCAGCCAAGATGAGGCAGGGTATGGCTACACCTTC.

Relative to its sample, this clone is medium-sized. The chain employs TRBV19 and TRBJ1-1, with 8 bases that match TRBD1. The CDR3 covers 14 residues. The germline V gene has CDR1 LNHDA and CDR2 SQIVND (reference sequence). The junction had 3 bases not matched to a gene; V was cut back by 5 bases and J by 1 base. The CDR3 DNA sequence: TGTGCCAGTAGTCCGCAGGGGGCGAACACTGAAGCTTTCTTT. Its translation is CASSPQGANTEAFF.

The rearrangement uses TRBV6-4 and TRBJ2-1; D possibly corresponds to TRBD2 (6 bases). The V end lost 1 base, the J end lost 2 bases, and 12 bases lay between the germline ends. Germline CDR1 and CDR2: MRHNA and SNTAGT. The length of the CDR3 is 16 residues. DNA for the CDR3: TGTGCCAGCAGTGACTTGAACGGGGGACCCTACAATGAGCAGTTCTTC. Its protein is CASSDLNGGPYNEQFF.

The rearrangement joins TRBV18 to TRBJ2-7; a possible D gene is TRBD1 (6 bases). There are 12 residues in the CDR3. The V end lost 6 bases, the J end lost 5 bases, and 11 bases lay between the germline ends. Germline V lookup: CDR1 KGHSH, CDR2 LQKENI. CDR3 bases: TGTGCCAGCTCCCGCCACAGGGACGAGCAGTACTTC. Encoded protein: CASSRHRDEQYF.

The rearrangement links TRBV11-3 to TRBJ2-2; D is possibly TRBD1 (6 bases). Trimming cost V 7 bases and J 7 bases, with 16 bases left between them. Germline-derived CDR1 and CDR2 are SGHNT and YENEEA. The CDR3 is made up of 14 amino acids. The CDR3 sequence is CASTWDMTVGELFF. CDR3 in DNA: TGTGCCAGCACCTGGGACATGACAGTCGGGGAGCTGTTTTTT.